Presented here are 25 T cell receptor beta chains from one specimen sequenced in a study of blood T cells in healthy people across ages. Primed by a sample-barcoded 5' primer and a J-beta primer mix, a second PCR proceeded for 7 to 11 cycles. TCRdb reprocessed the 5' RACE reads with MiXCR, giving one entry per CDR3 protein. The table has around 820,000 distinct CDR3 sequences, 20% to 25% seen once. Another study also made use of these data, one on T cells of mothers and their children.

Material for sequencing was blood. The receptors here all came from a boy aged 5-17 years in good health.

Note on this clonotype: One end of the junction fails to match germline, which may point to a read error. The rearrangement joins TRBV7-2 to TRBJ1-1; D is ambiguous. The CDR3 length is 15 residues. Looked up from germline, CDR1 is SGHTA and CDR2 is FQGNSA. As DNA, the CDR3 is TGTGCCAGCAGCTTAGGAGGTATCGCGAACGCTGAAGCTTTCTTT. Translation: CASSLGGIANAEAFF.

This chain links TRBV4-1 with TRBJ1-6; weak D call: TRBD1 (5 bases). Germline CDR1 is MGHRA and CDR2 is YSYEKL. The CDR3 extends over 13 amino acids. Trimming left V 4 bases short and J 5 bases short, with 6 bases between. CDR3 residues: CASSRGDNSPLHF. DNA for the CDR3: TGCGCCAGCAGCCGGGGGGATAATTCACCCCTCCACTTT.

The rearrangement joins TRBV29-1 to TRBJ2-7; D gene uncertain. The CDR3 contains 12 residues. The germline V and J ends were trimmed by 4 bases and 4 bases, with 11 bases remaining between them. CDR1 and CDR2 (germline): SQVTM, ANQGSEA. This CDR3 reads CSVVKGRYEQYF. As DNA, the CDR3 is TGCAGCGTTGTAAAAGGTCGGTACGAGCAGTACTTC.

The chain combines TRBV20-1 with TRBJ2-5, with 12 bases lining up with TRBD2. The CDR3 totals 15 residues. Per the germline V gene, CDR1 is DFQATT and CDR2 is SNEGSKA (reference sequence). Unmatched junction bases numbered 2, after V lost 2 bases and J lost 1 base. In DNA form, the CDR3 reads TGCAGTGCTAGAACTAGCGGGAGGCCCCAAGAGACCCAGTACTTC. Its protein is CSARTSGRPQETQYF.

This clonotype was counted only a few times. The rearrangement links TRBV4-3 to TRBJ2-3, with 10 bases identical to TRBD2. The ends lost 7 bases at V and 0 bases at J; junction bases unmatched: 13. The CDR3 has 18 amino acids. Germline CDR1 and CDR2: LGHNA and YSLEER. The CDR3 spells CASTHGPIAGGSTDTQYF. CDR3 coding DNA: TGCGCCAGCACCCATGGCCCTATAGCGGGGGGTAGCACAGATACGCAGTATTTT.

The gene calls are TRBV6-2 or TRBV6-3 and TRBJ2-3; the D is unclear. Per the germline V gene, CDR1 is MNHEY and CDR2 is SVGEGT. V was cut by 2 bases and J by 5 bases, with 8 bases left in between. The CDR3 spans 13 residues. The CDR3, as DNA: TGTGCCAGCAGTTACGGCAGTTTAGATACGCAGTATTTT. Its translation is CASSYGSLDTQYF.

The chain combines TRBV11-1 with TRBJ2-1; TRBD2 matches 10 bases. The length of the CDR3 is 16 residues. Germline trimming cut 5 bases from V and 5 bases from J; bases unmatched to any gene: 9. CDR1 is SGHAT and CDR2 is FQDESV in the germline V gene (reference sequence). The chain's CDR3 is CASSQRTSGTNNEQFF. The CDR3 DNA follows: TGTGCCAGCAGCCAACGGACTAGCGGAACTAACAATGAGCAGTTCTTC. Looking up the rest from reference TRBV11-1 and TRBJ2-1 gives the full variable domain: EAEVAQSPRYKITEKSQAVAFWCDPISGHATLYWYRQILGQGPELLVQFQDESVVDDSQLPKDRFSAERLKGVDSTLKIQPAELGDSAMYLCASSQRTSGTNNEQFFGPGTRLTVL.

This clonotype occurred a few times. V is TRBV20-1 and J is TRBJ2-5; 11 bases are shared with TRBD2. Gene TRBJ2-7 matches the end of the DNA better, so the J call may be wrong. Germline V gives CDR1 DFQATT, CDR2 SNEGSKA (reference sequence). CDR3 length: 14 amino acids. DNA of the CDR3: TGCAGTGCTCGACTTAGCGGGAGGGCAGACGAGCAGTACTTC. Protein sequence: CSARLSGRADEQYF.

Comments on this clonotype: At one of its ends the junction is not consistent with the germline gene, which may arise from a read error. The V and J genes are TRBV5-1 and TRBJ1-5; D uncertain. This CDR3 is 15 amino acids long. The germline gives CDR1 SGHRS, CDR2 YFSETQ. In DNA, the CDR3 is TGCGCCAGCAGTTTGGTGGGGTTGGACAATCAGCCCCAGCATTTT. Translation: CASSLVGLDNQPQHF.

This clonotype was picked up a small number of times. The chain combines TRBV7-8 with TRBJ2-7; 7 nucleotides line up with TRBD1. The CDR3 consists of 15 residues. V lost 3 bases and J lost 1; bases outside the gene matches: 6. Looked up from germline, CDR1 is SGHVS and CDR2 is FQNEAQ. CDR3 in amino acids: CASSFRGPPSYEQYF. CDR3 coding DNA: TGTGCCAGCAGCTTTAGGGGGCCTCCTTCCTACGAGCAGTACTTC. Full variable domain (missing parts from reference TRBV7-8 and TRBJ2-7): GAGVSQSPRYKVAKRGQDVALRCDPISGHVSLFWYQQALGQGPEFLTYFQNEAQLDKSGLPSDRFFAERPEGSVSTLKIQRTQQEDSAVYLCASSFRGPPSYEQYFGPGTRLTVT.

The V call is TRBV6-2 or TRBV6-3, the J call TRBJ2-5; 7 bases line up with TRBD2. The CDR3 is 13 residues long. Trimming at V came to 8 bases and at J to 5 bases, leaving 8 bases not matched to a gene. Germline V lookup: CDR1 MNHEY, CDR2 SVGEGT. Here the CDR3 reads CASGGGLSETQYF. The CDR3, as DNA: TGTGCCAGCGGGGGAGGGCTCTCGGAGACCCAGTACTTC.

This clonotype was picked up a small number of times. The rearrangement uses TRBV6-2 or TRBV6-3 and TRBJ1-1; the match to TRBD1 covers 11 bases. CDR1 is MNHEY, CDR2 SVGEGT, per germline. This CDR3 comprises 15 residues. V gave up 2 bases and J gave up 5 bases; unmatched junction bases: 4. CDR3 loop: CASSYRTGGVTEAFF. CDR3 sequence (DNA): TGTGCCAGCAGTTACAGGACAGGGGGCGTGACTGAAGCTTTCTTT.

This clonotype was observed a handful of times. This chain connects TRBV15 to TRBJ1-4; 8 nucleotides line up with TRBD1. V trimming: 0 bases; J trimming: 4 bases; junction bases outside the gene matches: 1. The CDR3 loop spans 15 amino acids. Germline assignment: CDR1 LNHNV and CDR2 YYDKDF (reference sequence). CDR3 loop: CATSREDRDNEKLFF. In nucleotides, the CDR3 is TGTGCCACCAGCAGAGAGGACAGGGATAATGAAAAACTGTTTTTT.

This chain links TRBV7-2 with TRBJ2-5, with 7 bases aligning to TRBD1. The V segment lost 3 bases and the J segment 4 bases; nucleotides outside the gene matches: 5. The CDR3 has 14 residues. CDR1 SGHTA and CDR2 FQGNSA come from the germline V gene. Here the CDR3 reads CASSFTGVGETQYF. Written as DNA, the CDR3 is TGTGCCAGCAGCTTTACAGGGGTCGGAGAGACCCAGTACTTC.

The gene calls are TRBV4-1 and TRBJ2-7, with TRBD2 as a possible D gene (6 bases). From germline, CDR1 is MGHRA and CDR2 YSYEKL. V lost 3 bases to trimming and J lost 3 bases, with 12 bases between them. This CDR3 has 14 amino acids. Here the CDR3 reads CASSHPGEVYEQYF. CDR3 DNA: TGCGCCAGCAGCCATCCGGGAGAGGTCTACGAGCAGTACTTC.

The gene calls are TRBV4-3 and TRBJ2-1; TRBD2 is a possible D gene (5 bases). From germline, CDR1 is LGHNA and CDR2 YSLEER. Deletions cut 2 bases from V and 9 bases from J, with 14 bases between. The CDR3 consists of 14 residues. The CDR3 DNA is TGCGCCAGCAGCCAACCCTCGGGAATCTCTGAGCAGTTCTTC. Its protein is CASSQPSGISEQFF.

The chain couples TRBV4-3 to TRBJ2-5, with TRBD2 as a possible D gene (5 bases). Trimming cost V 0 bases and J 2 bases, with 16 bases left between them. The CDR3 loop spans 17 amino acids. Looked up from germline, CDR1 is LGHNA and CDR2 is YSLEER. The CDR3, as DNA: TGCGCCAGCAGCCAAGATCTGCGGCTTCGGGGACAAGAGACCCAGTACTTC. Protein product: CASSQDLRLRGQETQYF.

The gene calls are TRBV7-9 and TRBJ1-4; D gene unclear. CDR1 is SEHNR, CDR2 FQNEAQ, per germline (reference sequence). Between the trimmed V and J ends, which lost 1 base and 4 bases, there was a span of 10 bases. CDR3 length equals 15 residues. Here the CDR3 DNA reads TGTGCCAGCAGCTTAGATTCGGCCGGTAATGAAAAACTGTTTTTT. Translating it yields CASSLDSAGNEKLFF.

The chain employs TRBV7-8 and TRBJ2-1; no definite D call. V lost 0 bases and J lost 0, with 9 bases in between. The CDR3 length is 16 residues. The germline V gene encodes CDR1 SGHVS and CDR2 FQNEAQ. The CDR3 here is CASSLAGKGSYNEQFF. CDR3 sequence (DNA): TGTGCCAGCAGCTTAGCGGGAAAGGGCTCCTACAATGAGCAGTTCTTC.

This clonotype was seen more than once but under ten times. This chain connects TRBV20-1 to TRBJ2-7; TRBD2 agrees at 9 bases. Germline V gene sequence: CDR1 DFQATT, CDR2 SNEGSKA (reference sequence). The CDR3 runs to 16 residues. Trimming took 3 bases from V and 4 from J; bases not matched to a gene: 13. CDR3 loop: CSARQVAGESPYEQYF. The DNA for the CDR3 is TGCAGTGCTAGGCAGGTAGCGGGAGAGTCTCCGTACGAGCAGTACTTC.

There are a few counts of this clonotype. The chain is built from TRBV7-2 and TRBJ2-4, with 10 bases lining up with TRBD1. CDR1 and CDR2 from the germline V gene are SGHTA and FQGNSA. This CDR3 contains 15 residues. With V trimmed by 7 bases and J by 12 bases, 15 bases remained unmatched. In DNA, the CDR3 is TGTGCCAGCACCCTTAGGGGGACAGGGGAGGACACTCAGTACTTC. Residues: CASTLRGTGEDTQYF.

V and J are TRBV29-1 and TRBJ2-2, with D perhaps TRBD2 (6 bases). CDR1 and CDR2 (germline): SQVTM, ANQGSEA. The CDR3 runs to 16 residues. V was trimmed by 0 bases and J by 6 bases, leaving 17 bases between them. CDR3 protein: CSVEEWTKEGPGELFF. Written as DNA, the CDR3 is TGCAGCGTTGAAGAGTGGACTAAGGAGGGCCCCGGGGAGCTGTTTTTT.

This chain uses TRBV20-1 with TRBJ2-3; unclear D gene. Germline CDR1 and CDR2: DFQATT and SNEGSKA (reference sequence). The CDR3 runs 15 residues. V lost 0 bases and J 0 bases, leaving 10 bases between the germline ends. CDR3 in amino acids: CSARDAARSTDTQYF. The CDR3 DNA sequence: TGCAGTGCTAGAGACGCTGCCCGAAGCACAGATACGCAGTATTTT.

The V call is TRBV7-6, the J call TRBJ2-5, with 7 positions matching TRBD1. The V and J ends lost 8 bases and 5 bases, in that order; junction bases with no gene match: 11. Germline V gene data show CDR1 as SGHVS and CDR2 as FNYEAQ. The CDR3 is made up of 14 amino acids. DNA of the CDR3: TGTGCCAGCTCTTTATACAGGGGTGACGAGACCCAGTACTTC. It yields the protein CASSLYRGDETQYF.

In this sample, this clonotype turned up a few times. The chain uses TRBV28 and TRBJ2-1; TRBD2 matches at 9 bases. The CDR3 has 16 residues. J was trimmed by 4 bases and V by 3 bases; bases with no gene match: 7. Germline CDR1 and CDR2: MDHEN and SYDVKM. This chain's CDR3 is CASSLSRGREYNEQFF. DNA for the CDR3: TGTGCCAGCAGTTTGAGTCGCGGGAGGGAGTACAATGAGCAGTTCTTC.